This T cell receptor beta chain is from a study of blood T cell repertoires in COVID-19. Study at large: Samples representing acute and convalescent COVID-19 were sourced from the United States, Italy and Spain. PBMCs, B-cell-depleted T cells, or T cells were the source of the cDNA or gDNA that made up the material.

Unmatched junction bases numbered 4, after V lost 3 bases and J lost 7 bases. Germline CDR1 reads SGHTS; CDR2 reads YDEGEE. The CDR3 sequence is 15 residues long. Everyone who took part was 18 to 89 years old, and they came from 24 US areas. Original data processing: Researchers report that nucleated cell counts were estimated from reference gene primer amplification. The assay was immunoSEQ multiplex PCR, and TCRdb's table has in-frame clones only and misses some. The DNA was the basis for D and trimming; V, J and clone size are from that table. The sample includes roughly 240,000 clones, approximately 85% seen only once; the top ten take about 8.2%. This clone was counted a single time.

The chain is built from TRBV5-8 and TRBJ1-6, with 10 bases that match TRBD1. The source of this sequence is a woman between 45 and 60 years old with acute COVID-19. Sequencing input: PBMCs or T cells enriched from blood (not recorded which). CDR3 DNA: TGTGCCAGCAGCTCGGGACAGGGGTCGAATTCACCCCTCCACTTT. This translates into CASSSGQGSNSPLHF. Full variable domain (rest looked up from reference TRBV5-8 and TRBJ1-6): EAGVTQSPTHLIKTRGQQATLRCSPISGHTSVYWYQQALGLGLQFLLWYDEGEERNRGNFPPRFSGRQFPNYSSELNVNALELEDSALYLCASSSGQGSNSPLHFGNGTRLTVT.